One sample yielded the 12 T cell receptor beta chains listed below, sequenced in a study of shared clonotypes between healthy human individuals. The data were produced by immunoSEQ multiplex PCR, yet TCRdb's version contains in-frame clones alone and is incomplete. The data show about 680,000 clones, with 92% seen just once and approximately 22% held by the top ten. Naive CD8 populations comprised CD45RO-negative cells positively selected for CCR7, excluding terminally differentiated effector memory CD45RA+ cells. The sequencing input was naive CD8+ T cells sorted from blood. The receptors stem from a man aged 30 to 39 in good health.

V and J are TRBV6-6 and TRBJ2-7; TRBD2 aligns across 9 bases. Germline V gives CDR1 MNHNY, CDR2 SVGAGI (reference sequence). The ends lost 0 bases at V and 4 bases at J; junction bases unmatched: 7. This CDR3 is built from 16 residues. CDR3 loop: CASSYSKAGGQYEQYF. CDR3 bases: TGTGCCAGCAGTTACTCGAAAGCGGGAGGCCAATACGAGCAGTACTTC.

The rearrangement uses TRBV30 and TRBJ2-7; D unresolved. CDR1 is GTSNPN and CDR2 is SVGIG in the germline V gene (reference sequence). V lost 2 bases and J 1 base, leaving 3 bases between the germline ends. The CDR3 has 11 residues. CDR3 loop: CAWSTSYEQYF. CDR3 coding DNA: TGTGCCTGGAGTACATCCTACGAGCAGTACTTC.

This clone showed up just a few times. This rearrangement joins TRBV7-9 to TRBJ2-2, with D possibly being TRBD2 (6 bases). The V end lost 3 bases, the J end lost 1 base, and 12 bases lay between the germline ends. CDR1 is SEHNR, CDR2 FQNEAQ, per germline (reference sequence). There are 16 residues in the CDR3. The CDR3 DNA is TGTGCCAGCAGCTTGGAGGGACGGTGGAACACCGGGGAGCTGTTTTTT. Amino acids: CASSLEGRWNTGELFF. Complete variable domain (other parts from reference TRBV7-9 and TRBJ2-2): DTGVSQNPRHKITKRGQNVTFRCDPISEHNRLYWYRQTLGQGPEFLTYFQNEAQLEKSRLLSDRFSAERPKGSFSTLEIQRTEQGDSAMYLCASSLEGRWNTGELFFGEGSRLTVL.

The rearrangement links TRBV5-6 to TRBJ1-5; a possible D gene is TRBD1 (6 bases). Trimming stripped 0 bases from V and 7 bases from J, with 14 bases between. Germline values: CDR1 SGHDT, CDR2 YYEEEE. The CDR3 contains 15 residues. CDR3 DNA: TGTGCCAGCAGCTTGGGCGCAGGCGGGGGCCAGCCCCAGCATTTT. The encoded protein is CASSLGAGGGQPQHF. Filled out from reference TRBV5-6 and TRBJ1-5, the complete variable domain reads DAGVTQSPTHLIKTRGQQVTLRCSPKSGHDTVSWYQQALGQGPQFIFQYYEEEERQRGNFPDRFSGHQFPNYSSELNVNALLLGDSALYLCASSLGAGGGQPQHFGDGTRLSIL.

The chain carries TRBV6-1 and TRBJ2-7; D remains unclear. The CDR3 consists of 10 residues. Trimming stripped 4 bases from V and 7 bases from J, with 5 bases between. Germline V gene sequence: CDR1 MNHNS, CDR2 SASEGT. The CDR3, as DNA: TGTGCCAGCAGTGTCGGTGAGCAGTACTTC. Encoded protein: CASSVGEQYF.

This sequence joins TRBV27 and TRBJ2-1, with 11 bases identical to TRBD1. CDR3 size: 15 residues. J gave up 5 bases and V 5 bases, and 5 bases lay outside the gene matches. Germline V gene data show CDR1 as MNHEY and CDR2 as SMNVEV (reference sequence). The CDR3 reads CASSTGTGGHNEQFF. CDR3 nucleotides: TGTGCCAGCAGTACCGGGACAGGGGGACACAATGAGCAGTTCTTC.

The rearrangement joins TRBV15 to TRBJ2-1; 12 positions match TRBD2. This CDR3 spans 19 amino acids. The J segment lost 3 bases and the V segment lost 8 bases, leaving 17 bases of the junction unmatched. Per germline, CDR1 LNHNV and CDR2 YYDKDF (reference sequence). The CDR3 protein is CATAPGTSGSRTYYNEQFF. The CDR3 DNA follows: TGTGCCACCGCACCCGGGACTAGCGGGTCCCGAACTTACTACAATGAGCAGTTCTTC.

The rearrangement uses TRBV7-6 and TRBJ2-1, with D hard to call. V lost 3 bases to trimming and J lost 7 bases, with 7 bases between them. Germline V gene sequence: CDR1 SGHVS, CDR2 FNYEAQ. The CDR3 totals 12 residues. The CDR3: CASSFTANEQFF. The CDR3 DNA sequence: TGTGCCAGCAGCTTTACCGCTAATGAGCAGTTCTTC.

The V call is TRBV27, the J call TRBJ2-7, with 8 positions matching TRBD1. The CDR3 loop spans 14 amino acids. CDR1 and CDR2 from the germline V gene are MNHEY and SMNVEV (reference sequence). Trimming cost V 5 bases and J 2 bases; bases outside gene matches: 5. CDR3 bases: TGTGCCAGCAGTAACGGACAGGGAACCTACGAGCAGTACTTC. The encoded protein is CASSNGQGTYEQYF.

The rearrangement links TRBV5-1 to TRBJ1-2; a possible D gene is TRBD1 (6 bases). CDR1 and CDR2 from the germline V gene are SGHRS and YFSETQ. The CDR3 has 14 amino acids. The V end lost 3 bases, the J end lost 6 bases, and 15 bases lay between the germline ends. The CDR3 reads CASSSLQGLDGYTF. CDR3 DNA sequence: TGCGCCAGCAGCTCTCTGCAGGGGCTCGATGGCTACACCTTC.

The CDR3 nucleotides are TGTGCCAGCAGTGAAGGAGGGGGCCTAACCTACGAGCAGTACTTC. Translated, it gives CASSEGGGLTYEQYF. The chain carries TRBV2 and TRBJ2-7, with 7 bases that match TRBD1. The germline V gene encodes CDR1 SNHLY and CDR2 FYNNEI. The length of the CDR3 is 15 residues. After removal of 1 base from V and 2 bases from J, the junction contained 5 bases not matched to a gene. Filled out from reference TRBV2 and TRBJ2-7, the complete variable domain reads EPEVTQTPSHQVTQMGQEVILRCVPISNHLYFYWYRQILGQKVEFLVSFYNNEISEKSEIFDDQFSVERPDGSNFTLKIRSTKLEDSAMYFCASSEGGGLTYEQYFGPGTRLTVT.

This clone was seen once. The V call is TRBV27, the J call TRBJ2-5, with 7 bases fitting TRBD2. The trim removed 6 bases at V and 0 bases at J, leaving 10 bases unmatched. The germline V gene encodes CDR1 MNHEY and CDR2 SMNVEV (reference sequence). The CDR3 loop spans 16 amino acids. CDR3 residues: CASRTGGREYQETQYF. CDR3 DNA: TGTGCCAGCAGAACGGGGGGTAGAGAGTACCAAGAGACCCAGTACTTC.